This entry lists 26 T cell receptor beta chains sequenced from one sample in a study of blood T cells in healthy people across ages. Combining a sample-barcoded 5' primer with a J-beta primer mix, a second PCR ran for roughly 7 to 12 cycles. Using its own MiXCR run on the 5' RACE reads, TCRdb lists one record per CDR3 protein. Here the sample spans 600,000 or so distinct CDR3 sequences, roughly 48% being singletons. Sequencing was carried out using blood. The receptors come from a man older than 75 in good health.

This clonotype was detected only a few times. The J gene is TRBJ2-7, the V gene TRBV7-9; 7 bases are shared with TRBD2. CDR1 and CDR2 (germline): SEHNR, FQNEAQ (reference sequence). With 7 bases clipped from V and 3 bases from J, the junction kept 9 bases outside the gene matches. The length of the CDR3 is 14 residues. The CDR3 loop is CASTSPAGVYEQYF. The DNA for the CDR3 is TGTGCCAGCACCAGCCCCGCGGGGGTCTACGAGCAGTACTTC.

The chain recombines TRBV4-1 with TRBJ2-7; no clear D gene. The closer fit of TRBJ2-5 to the DNA end suggests the J call may be wrong. CDR1 and CDR2 from the germline V gene are MGHRA and YSYEKL. This CDR3 region has 17 residues. CDR3 residues: CASSQDLASASEETQYF. In DNA, the CDR3 is TGCGCCAGCAGCCAAGATCTGGCCAGCGCCTCGGAGGAGACCCAGTACTTC.

J is TRBJ2-5 and V is TRBV7-9; D may be TRBD1 (5 bases). The J call is in doubt because the DNA end fits TRBJ2-7 better. Germline loops: CDR1 SEHNR, CDR2 FQNEAQ (reference sequence). The CDR3 is made up of 16 amino acids. This chain's CDR3 is CASSLGLQGSPYEQYF. CDR3 in DNA: TGTGCCAGCAGCTTAGGGCTCCAGGGCAGCCCCTACGAGCAGTACTTC.

V is TRBV20-1 and J is TRBJ2-3; weak D call: TRBD2 (6 bases). Germline lookup yields CDR1 DFQATT and CDR2 SNEGSKA (reference sequence). This CDR3 comprises 13 residues. V was trimmed by 7 bases and J by 1 base, leaving 12 bases between them. The CDR3 DNA reads TGCAGTGTTCGAGAGCGGGGCACAGATACGCAGTATTTT. Translation: CSVRERGTDTQYF.

The rearrangement uses TRBV27 and TRBJ1-1; 8 nucleotides align to TRBD1. This CDR3 has 14 amino acids. The J segment lost 3 bases and the V segment lost 3 bases, leaving 3 bases of the junction unmatched. Looked up from germline, CDR1 is MNHEY and CDR2 is SMNVEV (reference sequence). The CDR3 DNA follows: TGTGCCAGCAGTTTGAGGACAGGGCACACTGAAGCTTTCTTT. Its translation is CASSLRTGHTEAFF.

This chain joins TRBV7-2 and TRBJ1-5; TRBD1 aligns across 7 bases. The CDR3 runs to 14 residues. J lost 7 bases, V lost 4 bases, and 7 bases had no gene match. Germline V gives CDR1 SGHTA, CDR2 FQGNSA. The CDR3 protein is CASSSRQGEQPQHF. The CDR3 nucleotides read TGTGCCAGCAGCTCACGACAGGGAGAACAGCCCCAGCATTTT.

The chain links TRBV28 to TRBJ2-1, with 13 positions matching TRBD2. J lost 1 base, V lost 4 bases, and 4 bases had no gene match. The CDR3 has 17 residues. Looked up from germline, CDR1 is MDHEN and CDR2 is SYDVKM. The CDR3 protein is CASSSTSGRVSYNEQFF. The CDR3 DNA reads TGTGCCAGCAGTTCCACTAGCGGGAGGGTTTCCTACAATGAGCAGTTCTTC.

The chain is built from TRBV29-1 and TRBJ2-7, with 11 bases fitting TRBD1. The CDR3 has 15 residues. Trimming removed 4 bases from V and 3 bases from J; junction bases left unmatched: 8. CDR1 is SQVTM and CDR2 is ANQGSEA in the germline V gene. The CDR3 loop reads CSVARGGQGGYEQYF. The CDR3 DNA follows: TGCAGCGTTGCCCGCGGGGGACAGGGGGGCTACGAGCAGTACTTC.

This clonotype was observed a handful of times. The chain employs TRBV20-1 and TRBJ1-6; D not resolved. V lost 3 bases and J lost 0, with 12 bases in between. Germline V gene data show CDR1 as DFQATT and CDR2 as SNEGSKA (reference sequence). The length of the CDR3 is 16 residues. The CDR3 bases are TGCAGTGCTAGCGGTCCGGGGAGCTCCTATAATTCACCCCTCCACTTT. Its translation: CSASGPGSSYNSPLHF.

The chain recombines TRBV6-2 or TRBV6-3 with TRBJ2-1, with 12 bases matching TRBD2. After removal of 9 bases from V and 9 bases from J, the junction contained 6 bases not matched to a gene. The CDR3 runs 13 residues. Germline assignment: CDR1 MNHEY and CDR2 SVGEGT. The CDR3 DNA follows: TGTGCCAGTAAACCTAGCGGGGGGGGTGAGCAGTTCTTC. This codes for CASKPSGGGEQFF.

The chain combines TRBV7-2 with TRBJ2-7; D uncertain. Germline CDR1 and CDR2: SGHTA and FQGNSA. Trimming cost V 0 bases and J 5 bases, with 11 bases left between them. The length of the CDR3 is 14 residues. The CDR3 DNA is TGTGCCAGCAGCTTAGCACACAGCACGGACGAGCAGTACTTC. This codes for CASSLAHSTDEQYF.

V and J are TRBV7-2 and TRBJ1-1; maybe TRBD1 (5 bases). The germline V and J ends were trimmed by 8 bases and 1 base, with 11 bases remaining between them. CDR3 length equals 13 residues. Looked up from germline, CDR1 is SGHTA and CDR2 is FQGNSA. CDR3 protein: CASGGERNTEAFF. CDR3 coding DNA: TGTGCCAGCGGAGGGGAGAGGAACACTGAAGCTTTCTTT.

This clonotype turned up a few times. This chain connects TRBV20-1 to TRBJ2-7; perhaps D is TRBD1 or TRBD2 (5 bases each). This CDR3 comprises 14 residues. Germline-derived CDR1 and CDR2 are DFQATT and SNEGSKA (reference sequence). Trimming stripped 3 bases from V and 2 bases from J, with 14 bases between. The CDR3 here is CSARGQRRAYEQYF. The DNA of the CDR3 is TGCAGTGCTAGGGGGCAGCGGAGAGCCTACGAGCAGTACTTC.

The chain uses TRBV4-1 and TRBJ2-5; maybe TRBD1 (6 bases). The end of the DNA is better explained by TRBJ2-4, so the J call may be wrong. Germline V CDR1 and CDR2: MGHRA, YSYEKL. CDR3 length: 18 amino acids. CDR3: CASSPGREGEMNGGIQYF. CDR3 in DNA: TGCGCCAGCAGCCCCGGCCGTGAGGGGGAGATGAATGGTGGCATTCAGTACTTC.

The V and J genes are TRBV9 and TRBJ1-2; no clear D gene. The CDR3 consists of 14 residues. Germline V gene data show CDR1 as SGDLS and CDR2 as YYNGEE. V lost 0 bases and J 2 bases, leaving 8 bases between the germline ends. The CDR3 here is CASSVEIGNYGYTF. CDR3 in DNA: TGTGCCAGCAGCGTAGAGATAGGAAACTATGGCTACACCTTC.

The V call is TRBV2, the J call TRBJ2-7; D uncertain. This CDR3 is built from 14 residues. The V gene lost 5 bases and the J gene lost 7 bases, with 18 bases spanning the gap. Germline CDR1 reads SNHLY; CDR2 reads FYNNEI. The CDR3 DNA follows: TGTGCCAGCAGTCGCAGTAGCTCCTACAATGAGCAGTACTTC. The encoded protein is CASSRSSSYNEQYF.

The rearrangement links TRBV7-2 to TRBJ1-6; D gene unclear. With 1 base removed from V and 0 bases from J, the gap between germline ends came to 4 bases. This CDR3 spans 15 amino acids. Germline CDR1 and CDR2: SGHTA and FQGNSA. The CDR3 loop reads CASSLESSYNSPLHF. The CDR3 DNA reads TGTGCCAGCAGCTTAGAAAGCTCCTATAATTCACCCCTCCACTTT.

The gene calls are TRBV18 and TRBJ2-7; D may match TRBD1 or TRBD2 (5 bases each). CDR3 length: 16 amino acids. V lost 3 bases, J lost 4 bases, and 19 bases lay in between. CDR1 is KGHSH, CDR2 LQKENI, per germline. The CDR3 DNA follows: TGTGCCAGCTCACCGCCTGGGGGAAACTTGATGTACGAGCAGTACTTC. Residues: CASSPPGGNLMYEQYF.

The table lists this clonotype with many counts. It may be a read error: a sequence one base away is much more abundant. The rearrangement links TRBV6-6 to TRBJ2-5; D remains ambiguous. CDR3 size: 11 residues. Per germline, CDR1 MNHNY and CDR2 SVGAGI (reference sequence). Trimming cost V 9 bases and J 4 bases, with 9 bases left between them. The chain's CDR3 is CARGGAETQYF. CDR3 bases: TGTGCCAGGGGTGGAGCAGAGACCCAGTACTTC.

This clonotype showed up just a few times. A read error may be the cause here, since a much bigger clone is one base away. The rearrangement joins TRBV7-2 to TRBJ2-5, with 9 nucleotides matching TRBD1. This CDR3 comprises 18 residues. Losses at the gene ends were 5 bases for V and 11 bases for J; bases not matched to a gene: 24. The V gene's germline CDR1 is SGHTA and CDR2 FQGNSA. CDR3 sequence: CASSVRGDRVRFHVEQYF. The CDR3 DNA reads TGTGCCAGCAGCGTTAGGGGGGACAGGGTTCGGTTTCACGTTGAGCAGTACTTC.

This clonotype was recorded many times. The chain uses TRBV7-9 and TRBJ2-7, with D maybe TRBD1 (5 bases). This CDR3 contains 15 residues. Trimming took off 1 base at V and 2 bases at J, with 12 bases between the two ends. CDR1 is SEHNR, CDR2 FQNEAQ, per germline (reference sequence). For the CDR3, the DNA is TGTGCCAGCAGCTTAGTATCAGGGCGAACCTACGAGCAGTACTTC. This codes for CASSLVSGRTYEQYF.

For this clonotype: At one of its ends the junction is not consistent with the germline gene, which may arise from a read error. CDR3 in DNA: TGCAGTGTTGAACGACATTCATTCTACACTGAAGCTTTCTTT. Encoded protein: CSVERHSFYTEAFF. The rearrangement joins TRBV29-1 to TRBJ1-1; D is uncertain. Germline V gene lookup returns CDR1 SQVTM and CDR2 ANQGSEA. This CDR3 is 14 amino acids long.

The chain recombines TRBV5-6 with TRBJ2-7, with 7 positions matching TRBD1. The V gene's germline CDR1 is SGHDT and CDR2 YYEEEE. Germline trimming cut 1 base from V and 1 base from J; bases unmatched to any gene: 5. The CDR3 contains 15 residues. CDR3 in DNA: TGTGCCAGCAGCTTGATGGGACAGCGGTCCTACGAGCAGTACTTC. Translation gives CASSLMGQRSYEQYF.

This clonotype has only a few counts. V gene TRBV7-9 combines with J gene TRBJ2-7; no reliable D call. The CDR3 is made up of 14 amino acids. Germline loops: CDR1 SEHNR, CDR2 FQNEAQ (reference sequence). The V and J ends lost 1 base and 4 bases respectively, with 11 bases between them. The CDR3 loop is CASSLVKASYEQYF. The DNA of the CDR3 is TGTGCCAGCAGCTTAGTGAAAGCCTCTTACGAGCAGTACTTC.

This clonotype showed up just a few times. The gene calls are TRBV11-2 and TRBJ2-1; 11 bases are shared with TRBD2. The CDR3 length is 17 residues. V trimming: 3 bases; J trimming: 6 bases; junction bases outside the gene matches: 10. Germline CDR1 SGHAT, CDR2 FQNNGV. The CDR3 sequence: CASSFSPTSGVTNEQFF. DNA of the CDR3: TGTGCCAGCAGCTTCTCCCCGACTAGCGGGGTAACCAATGAGCAGTTCTTC.

This clonotype has only a few counts. The rearrangement uses TRBV7-9 and TRBJ2-7; D gene ambiguous. V lost 6 bases, J lost 2 bases, and 14 bases lay in between. Germline lookup yields CDR1 SEHNR and CDR2 FQNEAQ (reference sequence). This CDR3 is built from 14 residues. The CDR3 coding sequence is TGTGCCAGCAGTTACACGGGCAGACCCTACGAGCAGTACTTC. Its translation is CASSYTGRPYEQYF.